Following are 15 T cell receptor beta chains from one sample sequenced in a study of blood T cells in healthy people across ages (dated by TCRdb to the mid-2010s). Library preparation was by 5' RACE. Data came from an Illumina HiSeq 2500. A second about 6 to 11 cycle PCR used a sample-barcoded 5' primer and a J-beta primer mix. TCRdb reprocessed the public reads (quality trimming at Q25 with fastp, clone calling with MiXCR) and kept in-frame beta chains. CDR3 protein sequences are deduplicated, and each keeps its most common genes and DNA. The sample table holds approximately 680,000 distinct CDR3 sequences, of which roughly 32% were seen once. The ten top clones hold 15% of the sample. Sequences were obtained from blood. All receptors come from a woman older than 75 in good health. Donor details come from another sample of the same person, matched by shared clones.

This clonotype was picked up many times. This chain connects TRBV29-1 to TRBJ1-2; D perhaps matches TRBD1 (5 bases). The germline V gene encodes CDR1 SQVTM and CDR2 ANQGSEA. CDR3 length: 13 residues. V lost 2 bases, J lost 8 bases, and 15 bases lay in between. The CDR3 DNA reads TGCAGCGTTGAAACCTCAGGGTCGGGAGGCTACACCTTC. Its translation is CSVETSGSGGYTF.

This clonotype was observed many times. The V call is TRBV23-1, the J call TRBJ2-7; either TRBD1 or TRBD2 may fit D (5 bases each). TRBV23-1 qualifies as an ORF whose function is uncertain. V was cut by 4 bases and J by 3 bases, with 16 bases left in between. CDR3 length: 15 residues. The CDR3 nucleotides are TGCGCCAGCAGTCTCACCGGGACCCGAGTCTACGAGCAGTACTTC. Translating gives CASSLTGTRVYEQYF.

Points on this clonotype: Possible read error: a much larger clone is one base away. V and J are TRBV13 and TRBJ1-5; a weak D match, TRBD1 (5 bases). CDR1 is PRHDT, CDR2 FYEKMQ, per germline (reference sequence). This CDR3 contains 15 residues. The DNA for the CDR3 is TGTGCCAGAAGCTTAGGCCGAGGCGGGGCCAGGCCCCAGCATTTT. Translating it yields CARSLGRGGARPQHF.

Many counts were recorded for this clonotype. The chain is built from TRBV20-1 and TRBJ1-2; 12 bases are shared with TRBD1. V was clipped by 0 bases and J by 8 bases; unmatched bases: 19. The CDR3 consists of 19 residues. In germline, CDR1 is DFQATT, CDR2 SNEGSKA (reference sequence). The CDR3 bases are TGCAGTGCTAGAGATATTTCGCCGCCGGGACAGGGGGCGCGTAGCGGCTACACCTTC. Translation: CSARDISPPGQGARSGYTF.

The gene calls are TRBV20-1 and TRBJ1-1; 7 nucleotides align to TRBD1. Germline values: CDR1 DFQATT, CDR2 SNEGSKA (reference sequence). This CDR3 spans 15 amino acids. The J segment lost 1 base and the V segment lost 5 bases, leaving 10 bases of the junction unmatched. DNA of the CDR3: TGCAGTGCTCCGGCCTCTGGACAGGAGAACACTGAAGCTTTCTTT. Its translation is CSAPASGQENTEAFF.

In this sample, this clonotype turned up many times. This chain connects TRBV6-6 to TRBJ2-3, with D uncertain. With 7 bases removed from V and 2 bases from J, the gap between germline ends came to 7 bases. The CDR3 runs to 12 residues. Germline lookup yields CDR1 MNHNY and CDR2 SVGAGI (reference sequence). The CDR3: CASKTVTDTQYF. In DNA, the CDR3 is TGTGCCAGCAAAACGGTCACAGATACGCAGTATTTT.

This clonotype was counted ten times or more. The rearrangement uses TRBV7-3 and TRBJ2-1; D ambiguous. Germline values: CDR1 SGHTA, CDR2 FQGTGA. This CDR3 has 12 residues. Trimming took off 1 base at V and 5 bases at J, with 3 bases between the two ends. DNA of the CDR3: TGTGCCAGCAGCTTAATAGACAATGAGCAGTTCTTC. Encoded protein: CASSLIDNEQFF.

A word on this clonotype: At one end the junction does not follow the germline gene, possibly because of a read error. This chain links TRBV12-3 or TRBV12-4 with TRBJ2-1, with 8 bases fitting TRBD2. There are 16 residues in the CDR3. The chain's CDR3 is CASSSFRAGDNNEQFF. The CDR3 region has the DNA TGTGCCAGCAGTTCATTCCGAGCGGGGGACAACAATGAGCAATTCTTC.

The rearrangement joins TRBV27 to TRBJ1-4; D is unclear. V was trimmed by 3 bases and J by 7 bases, leaving 12 bases between them. Germline CDR1 and CDR2: MNHEY and SMNVEV (reference sequence). CDR3 size: 14 residues. The CDR3 spells CASSLRESGEKLFF. CDR3 in DNA: TGTGCCAGCAGTTTGAGAGAAAGTGGTGAAAAACTGTTTTTT.

The rearrangement links TRBV7-8 to TRBJ2-7; 8 bases agree with TRBD2. The CDR3 covers 17 residues. Germline V lookup: CDR1 SGHVS, CDR2 FQNEAQ. V was clipped by 5 bases and J by 2 bases; unmatched bases: 14. The CDR3 protein is CASSPYRIVGGAYEQYF. Written as DNA, the CDR3 is TGTGCCAGCAGCCCCTACCGCATCGTCGGGGGGGCCTACGAGCAGTACTTC.

This clonotype came up many times. This chain uses TRBV20-1 with TRBJ1-1; D gene ambiguous. CDR3 length: 13 residues. V lost 4 bases and J 3 bases, leaving 12 bases between the germline ends. The V gene's germline CDR1 is DFQATT and CDR2 SNEGSKA (reference sequence). CDR3 sequence (DNA): TGCAGTGCTACCTCGGGGATGTACACTGAAGCTTTCTTT. This gives the protein CSATSGMYTEAFF.

Many counts were recorded for this clonotype. This sequence joins TRBV20-1 and TRBJ2-3, with D unresolved. This CDR3 contains 11 residues. Germline V gene sequence: CDR1 DFQATT, CDR2 SNEGSKA (reference sequence). V lost 7 bases and J lost 0, with 5 bases in between. The CDR3 here is CSVGSTDTQYF. The CDR3 DNA reads as TGCAGTGTCGGGAGCACAGATACGCAGTATTTT.

At least ten counts were recorded for this clonotype. V gene TRBV30 combines with J gene TRBJ1-1, with D perhaps matching TRBD1 (6 bases). V dropped 0 bases and J dropped 4 bases, with 12 bases sitting between them. The length of the CDR3 is 14 residues. CDR1 and CDR2 (germline): GTSNPN, SVGIG (reference sequence). In DNA, the CDR3 is TGTGCCTGGAGTGTACTTCTAGGGGGCACTGAAGCTTTCTTT. It specifies CAWSVLLGGTEAFF.

Ten or more counts support this clonotype. The chain is built from TRBV7-9 and TRBJ2-5; either TRBD1 or TRBD2 may supply D (5 bases each). Germline CDR1 SEHNR, CDR2 FQNEAQ (reference sequence). The CDR3 runs to 16 residues. Between the trimmed V and J ends, which lost 4 bases and 1 base, there was a span of 16 bases. The DNA for the CDR3 is TGTGCCAGCAGCTGGACCGGGACGGACATCCAAGAGACCCAGTACTTC. Translation: CASSWTGTDIQETQYF.

On this clonotype: Being one base from a much bigger clone, this may be a read error. The chain links TRBV10-3 to TRBJ2-1; 11 nucleotides agree with TRBD1. The CDR3 is 13 residues long. The V segment lost 8 bases and the J segment 9 bases; nucleotides outside the gene matches: 6. CDR1 and CDR2 from the germline V gene are ENHRY and SYGVKD. In DNA, the CDR3 is TGTGCCATCTGCCGGGACAGGGGGATTGAGCAGTTCTTC. Its translation: CAICRDRGIEQFF.